This TCR beta chain comes out of a study of beta chain features in type 1 diabetes. As every portion of the isolated RNA was reverse transcribed, the sequencing read expressed TCRB transcripts. About 3.3 million reads, on average, came from each naive, central memory and regulatory T cell sample. Sequencing used immunoSEQ multiplex PCR; TCRdb keeps in-frame clones, though not all of them. The sample has about 410,000 clones; over 11% are singletons. Germline V lookup: CDR1 LGHNA, CDR2 YSLEER. This CDR3 is 16 amino acids long. With V trimmed by 4 bases and J by 2 bases, 7 bases remained unmatched. The chain uses TRBV4-3 and TRBJ2-1; 8 bases match TRBD2. The receptor's source is a man younger than 40 in good health. What was sequenced was naive CD4+ T cells from blood. The DNA of the CDR3 is TGCGCCAGCAGCCGAGGACTAGCAGGAGCCTACAATGAGCAGTTCTTC. Protein product: CASSRGLAGAYNEQFF.